Each of the 29 T cell receptor beta chains below was sequenced from the same sample in a study of shared clonotypes between healthy human individuals (dated by TCRdb to the early 2020s). The library was built by means of the immunoSEQ multiplex PCR assay. Not all clones reach the TCRdb copy of this immuneACCESS table, which keeps in-frame sequences only. Checked studies attribute under half of the gap to unresolved V genes and leave the rest unexplained. The sample table lists over a million clones, around 78% of them with a count of one. The ten largest clonotypes hold under 0.6% of the sample. The source material was memory CD4+ T cells from PBMCs. The sample's cell subset or site label, decoded: CD45RA-negative fraction. These TCRs come from a man younger than 35 in good health. Some clones in this sample may be carry-over from other donors' samples.

This chain connects TRBV5-1 to TRBJ2-7, with a weak D call TRBD1 (6 bases). From germline, CDR1 is SGHRS and CDR2 YFSETQ. This CDR3 spans 13 amino acids. Trimming removed 4 bases from V and 3 bases from J, with 11 bases in between. CDR3 sequence: CASSAPRGYEQYF. In DNA, the CDR3 is TGCGCCAGCAGCGCCCCCAGGGGCTACGAGCAGTACTTC.

V and J are TRBV5-1 and TRBJ2-3; 8 bases agree with TRBD1. The germline V gene encodes CDR1 SGHRS and CDR2 YFSETQ. V dropped 2 bases and J dropped 2; count of bases not matched to a gene: 10. The CDR3 length is 17 residues. The CDR3 is CASSFRGQGPFTDTQYF. In DNA form, the CDR3 reads TGCGCCAGCAGCTTTAGAGGACAGGGCCCTTTCACAGATACGCAGTATTTT.

The CDR3 coding sequence is TGTGCCAGCTTGCCACGGGTTCACTCCTACAATGAGCAGTTCTTC. This codes for CASLPRVHSYNEQFF. The V call is TRBV2, the J call TRBJ2-1; no clear D. This CDR3 comprises 15 residues. The V end was cut by 8 bases, the J end by 0 bases, with 14 bases between. Germline values: CDR1 SNHLY, CDR2 FYNNEI.

Remarks on this clone: The sample contains more than one DNA sequence encoding this CDR3. This chain's CDR3 is CASSAQGNGYTF. CDR3 nucleotides: TGTGCCAGCAGCGCCCAGGGGAATGGCTACACCTTC. The chain couples TRBV2 to TRBJ1-2, with a weak D call TRBD1 (6 bases). Trimming removed 6 bases from V and 6 bases from J, with 11 bases in between. Germline loops: CDR1 SNHLY, CDR2 FYNNEI. There are 12 residues in the CDR3.

With respect to this clone: The sample carries other DNA sequences with the same CDR3. The chain recombines TRBV28 with TRBJ1-2, with no clear D. This CDR3 has 13 amino acids. V was trimmed by 5 bases and J by 1 base, leaving 8 bases between them. Germline V gene data show CDR1 as MDHEN and CDR2 as SYDVKM. DNA of the CDR3: TGTGCCAGCAGTCCCGGGCTTAACTATGGCTACACCTTC. Its protein product is CASSPGLNYGYTF.

The V and J genes are TRBV6-4 and TRBJ2-2; 9 positions agree with TRBD1. V lost 4 bases, J lost 4 bases, and 1 base stayed unmatched. The CDR3 has 14 amino acids. The V gene's germline CDR1 is MRHNA and CDR2 SNTAGT. CDR3 coding DNA: TGTGCCAGCAGTGGACAGGGGGTCACCGGGGAGCTGTTTTTT. This sequence encodes CASSGQGVTGELFF.

The chain combines TRBV2 with TRBJ1-1, with D hard to call. Trimming cost V 4 bases and J 1 base, with 7 bases left between them. This CDR3 spans 13 amino acids. Germline V gene sequence: CDR1 SNHLY, CDR2 FYNNEI. In DNA, the CDR3 is TGTGCCAGCAGTGGGGCTGAGAACACTGAAGCTTTCTTT. Translating gives CASSGAENTEAFF.

The chain joins TRBV4-2 to TRBJ2-7, with 16 bases lining up with TRBD2. The germline CDR1 and CDR2 sequences are LGHNA and YNFKEQ. There are 21 residues in the CDR3. The J segment lost 12 bases and the V segment lost 0 bases, leaving 23 bases of the junction unmatched. The CDR3 DNA follows: TGTGCCAGCAGCCAAGATGACCCGGCCGCGGGGACTAGCGGGGGGGCCTCGTGGATGTACTTC. As protein: CASSQDDPAAGTSGGASWMYF.

The CDR3 here is CASYRGQGGYEQYF. The CDR3 coding sequence is TGTGCCAGCTACCGCGGACAGGGGGGGTACGAGCAGTACTTC. The J gene is TRBJ2-7, the V gene TRBV6-6, with 10 positions matching TRBD1. The length of the CDR3 is 14 residues. Germline V gene data show CDR1 as MNHNY and CDR2 as SVGAGI (reference sequence). With V trimmed by 8 bases and J by 4 bases, 8 bases remained unmatched.

The V gene is TRBV19, the J gene TRBJ1-2; TRBD1 might be the D (6 bases). V was shortened by 3 bases and J by 4 bases, with 12 bases between the two germline ends. Germline loops: CDR1 LNHDA, CDR2 SQIVND (reference sequence). This CDR3 region has 14 residues. The CDR3 loop is CASSIGQPFYGYTF. The CDR3 DNA reads as TGTGCCAGTAGTATTGGACAGCCTTTCTATGGCTACACCTTC.

The gene calls are TRBV2 and TRBJ1-2; no reliable D call. Deletions cut 2 bases from V and 7 bases from J, with 8 bases between. The CDR3 is made up of 12 amino acids. The germline V gene encodes CDR1 SNHLY and CDR2 FYNNEI. In nucleotides, the CDR3 is TGTGCCAGCAGTGAAAGAGAGTCTGGCTACACCTTC. This sequence encodes CASSERESGYTF. The whole variable domain, filled in from reference TRBV2 and TRBJ1-2, reads EPEVTQTPSHQVTQMGQEVILRCVPISNHLYFYWYRQILGQKVEFLVSFYNNEISEKSEIFDDQFSVERPDGSNFTLKIRSTKLEDSAMYFCASSERESGYTFGSGTRLTVV.

The chain couples TRBV6-6 to TRBJ2-1; no reliable D call. Trimming pared 7 bases from V and 0 bases from J, leaving 13 bases between. Germline V gene lookup returns CDR1 MNHNY and CDR2 SVGAGI (reference sequence). The CDR3 has 15 amino acids. CDR3 coding DNA: TGTGCCAGCACCTCGAACCTTTTCTCCTACAATGAGCAGTTCTTC. The encoded protein is CASTSNLFSYNEQFF.

In DNA, the CDR3 is TGTGCCACCACTTCAGGGCTTAGGAGCTCCTACGAGCAGTACTTC. This codes for CATTSGLRSSYEQYF. V usage is TRBV6-1 and J usage is TRBJ2-7; a possible D gene is TRBD1 (5 bases). The length of the CDR3 is 15 residues. The germline CDR1 and CDR2 sequences are MNHNS and SASEGT. Trimming left V 10 bases short and J 0 bases short, with 19 bases between.

This clone was detected many times. The chain is built from TRBV19 and TRBJ2-3; tentative D call: TRBD2 (5 bases). The length of the CDR3 is 14 residues. From germline, CDR1 is LNHDA and CDR2 SQIVND (reference sequence). Deletions cut 1 base from V and 7 bases from J, with 12 bases between. CDR3 sequence: CASSIGLFLNTQYF. CDR3 in DNA: TGTGCCAGTAGTATAGGACTATTCCTAAATACGCAGTATTTT.

The chain joins TRBV6-4 to TRBJ2-2; maybe TRBD1 (5 bases). The CDR3 runs 13 residues. In germline, CDR1 is MRHNA, CDR2 SNTAGT. Between the trimmed V and J ends, which lost 6 bases and 7 bases, there was a span of 12 bases. As DNA, the CDR3 is TGTGCCAGCAGCGCCGAAAGGGGCGGGGAGCTGTTTTTT. It yields the protein CASSAERGGELFF.

The CDR3, as DNA: TGCGCCAGCAGCTTGTTGGGAGGCCCCACCAATGAAGAGACCCAGTACTTC. Amino acids: CASSLLGGPTNEETQYF. The rearrangement joins TRBV5-1 to TRBJ2-5; D is possibly TRBD2 (6 bases). V dropped 1 base and J dropped 3 bases, with 19 bases sitting between them. CDR3 length equals 17 residues. CDR1 is SGHRS and CDR2 is YFSETQ in the germline V gene. Filled out from reference TRBV5-1 and TRBJ2-5, the complete variable domain reads KAGVTQTPRYLIKTRGQQVTLSCSPISGHRSVSWYQQTPGQGLQFLFEYFSETQRNKGNFPGRFSGRQFSNSRSEMNVSTLELGDSALYLCASSLLGGPTNEETQYFGPGTRLLVL.

This CDR3 reads CSASAYQGQFF. CDR3 nucleotide sequence: TGCAGTGCTAGCGCCTATCAGGGGCAGTTCTTC. J is TRBJ2-1 and V is TRBV20-1, with D maybe TRBD1 (5 bases). The germline V gene has CDR1 DFQATT and CDR2 SNEGSKA (reference sequence). This CDR3 has 11 residues. V was shortened by 3 bases and J by 12 bases, with 12 bases between the two germline ends.

The chain combines TRBV5-1 with TRBJ2-3; 13 bases align to TRBD2. The CDR3 covers 16 residues. Germline V lookup: CDR1 SGHRS, CDR2 YFSETQ. The V and J ends lost 3 bases and 2 bases, in that order; junction bases with no gene match: 3. The CDR3 sequence: CASSYGLAGDTDTQYF. CDR3 sequence (DNA): TGCGCCAGCAGCTATGGACTAGCGGGGGACACAGATACGCAGTATTTT.

The chain couples TRBV10-3 to TRBJ2-3; D is possibly TRBD2 (6 bases). This CDR3 is 17 amino acids long. Deletions cut 0 bases from V and 4 bases from J, with 17 bases between. The germline V gene has CDR1 ENHRY and CDR2 SYGVKD. The CDR3: CAISESRGSGSPDTQYF. The DNA for the CDR3 is TGTGCCATCAGTGAGTCGAGGGGTAGCGGCTCCCCAGATACGCAGTATTTT.

This rearrangement joins TRBV7-2 to TRBJ1-5, with unresolved D. V was cut by 0 bases and J by 0 bases, with 18 bases left in between. Germline CDR1 reads SGHTA; CDR2 reads FQGNSA. There are 19 residues in the CDR3. This CDR3 reads CASSLAHFGGSDSNQPQHF. CDR3 DNA sequence: TGTGCCAGCAGCTTAGCCCACTTCGGTGGGTCAGATAGCAATCAGCCCCAGCATTTT.

The V call is TRBV5-4, the J call TRBJ2-1, with 8 positions matching TRBD1. The germline V gene encodes CDR1 SGHNT and CDR2 YYREEE (reference sequence). V shed 3 bases, J shed 0 bases, and the junction held 2 bases outside the gene matches. The CDR3 runs 15 residues. CDR3 protein: CASSSGTGSYNEQFF. CDR3 sequence (DNA): TGTGCCAGCAGCTCTGGGACAGGCTCCTACAATGAGCAGTTCTTC.

The count of this clone is one. The chain joins TRBV28 to TRBJ2-5, with 9 bases that match TRBD2. Looked up from germline, CDR1 is MDHEN and CDR2 is SYDVKM. The CDR3 extends over 17 amino acids. V lost 6 bases and J lost 4; bases outside the gene matches: 15. The CDR3 here is CASSATGRGTSRETQYF. DNA for the CDR3: TGTGCCAGCAGCGCCACCGGCAGAGGGACTAGCAGAGAGACCCAGTACTTC.

This chain joins TRBV19 and TRBJ2-2; possible D gene TRBD1, 6 bases. The CDR3 spans 15 residues. Germline CDR1 reads LNHDA; CDR2 reads SQIVND (reference sequence). Trimming removed 6 bases at V and 0 bases at J, with 11 bases between. The CDR3 DNA reads TGTGCCAGTAGCAAACAGGGCGCGAACACCGGGGAGCTGTTTTTT. Translation: CASSKQGANTGELFF.

The chain joins TRBV27 to TRBJ2-1, with 7 bases identical to TRBD1. This CDR3 has 15 residues. Looked up from germline, CDR1 is MNHEY and CDR2 is SMNVEV (reference sequence). Losses at the gene ends were 7 bases for V and 2 bases for J; bases not matched to a gene: 8. DNA of the CDR3: TGTGCCAGCATTAGGACAGGCGCTGCCTACAATGAGCAGTTCTTC. This gives the protein CASIRTGAAYNEQFF.

This clone was found a few times. This specimen includes other DNA sequences encoding the same CDR3. The chain has TRBV27 and TRBJ1-4, with D perhaps matching TRBD1 (6 bases). CDR1 and CDR2 (germline): MNHEY, SMNVEV (reference sequence). Between the trimmed V and J ends, which lost 3 bases and 7 bases, there was a span of 9 bases. The CDR3 totals 13 residues. The CDR3 here is CASSFRGGEKLFF. CDR3 coding DNA: TGTGCCAGCAGTTTTAGGGGGGGTGAAAAACTGTTTTTT.

This clone was detected a few times. Other DNA sequences in this sample translate to the same CDR3. The chain carries TRBV9 and TRBJ2-3, with TRBD1 identical over 7 bases. V lost 2 bases, J lost 3 bases, and 6 bases stayed unmatched. The CDR3 spans 15 residues. Germline CDR1 and CDR2: SGDLS and YYNGEE. CDR3 loop: CASSVGRGSTDTQYF. For the CDR3, the DNA is TGTGCCAGCAGCGTGGGCAGGGGGAGTACAGATACGCAGTATTTT.

On this clone itself: Distinct nucleotide sequences in the sample also encode this CDR3. The chain carries TRBV7-9 and TRBJ2-5; 7 bases align to TRBD2. The CDR3 covers 13 residues. Germline V gives CDR1 SEHNR, CDR2 FQNEAQ (reference sequence). J gave up 5 bases and V 3 bases, and 3 bases lay outside the gene matches. This CDR3 is CASSLGGSETQYF. The DNA of the CDR3 is TGTGCCAGCAGCTTGGGGGGGTCTGAGACCCAGTACTTC.

V is TRBV9 and J is TRBJ2-6; D unresolved. With 0 bases removed from V and 5 bases from J, the gap between germline ends came to 6 bases. CDR1 is SGDLS, CDR2 YYNGEE, per germline. CDR3 length: 14 residues. As DNA, the CDR3 is TGTGCCAGCAGCGTAGACCCCTGGGCCAACGTCCTGACTTTC. It is translated as CASSVDPWANVLTF. The full variable domain, completed using reference TRBV9 and TRBJ2-6, is DSGVTQTPKHLITATGQRVTLRCSPRSGDLSVYWYQQSLDQGLQFLIQYYNGEERAKGNILERFSAQQFPDLHSELNLSSLELGDSALYFCASSVDPWANVLTFGAGSRLTVL.

This clone was found a few times. The chain carries TRBV4-2 and TRBJ2-7, with 7 bases matching TRBD2. This CDR3 is built from 19 residues. In germline, CDR1 is LGHNA, CDR2 YNFKEQ. J was trimmed by 4 bases and V by 0 bases; bases with no gene match: 18. The CDR3 DNA reads as TGTGCCAGCAGCCAAGATGAAGTTAGGTCTAGCGGAGTATATTACGAGCAGTACTTC. Protein: CASSQDEVRSSGVYYEQYF.